Listed below are T cell receptor beta chains from one sample, sequenced in a study of CD8 T cells in ankylosing spondylitis. TCRdb itself ran the 5' RACE reads through MiXCR, one entry per CDR3 protein. The profile shows roughly 26,000 distinct CDR3 sequences, under 15% of them singletons. Sequencing was done on a sample of blood. The receptors shown here come from a male donor with ankylosing spondylitis or in good health (not recorded which). Both conserved end residues are part of each CDR3. D genes are given only for firm matches. Clone size is stated in some rows and not others, as once, few, many or a class when expanded.

TRBJ1-5 . TRBV5-1 . CASSLQGKGQPQHF TGCGCCAGCAGCTTGCAGGGAAAGGGCCAGCCCCAGCATTTT
TRBJ1-3 . TRBV14 few CASSQDTGYSGNTIYF TGTGCCAGCAGCCAAGATACAGGTTACTCTGGAAACACCATATATTTT
TRBJ2-2 TRBD1 TRBV7-3 . CASSLRQGAAGELFF TGTGCCAGCAGCTTAAGACAGGGGGCGGCCGGGGAGCTGTTTTTT
TRBJ2-3 TRBD2 TRBV6-6 . CASSSSGTRTDTQYF TGTGCCAGCAGTTCCAGCGGGACCCGCACAGATACGCAGTATTTT
TRBJ2-3 . TRBV20-1 few CSAPGTGRPDTQYF TGCAGTGCTCCTGGGACCGGGAGACCAGATACGCAGTATTTT
TRBJ1-5 . TRBV21-1 . CASSKDSNQPQHF TGTGCCAGCAGCAAGGATAGCAATCAGCCCCAGCATTTT
TRBJ2-3 . TRBV6-2/TRBV6-3 . CASSSLADTQYF TGTGCCAGCAGCTCCTTGGCGGATACGCAGTATTTT
TRBJ2-1 . TRBV4-3 . CASSQERQATLYNEQFF TGCGCCAGCAGCCAAGAACGTCAGGCAACCCTCTACAATGAGCAGTTCTTC
TRBJ2-7 TRBD2 TRBV15 many CATTTGTSGTLQYF TGTGCCACCACCACCGGGACTAGCGGGACTCTGCAGTACTTC
TRBJ2-1 . TRBV3-1 many CASTRGRGFNEQFF TGTGCCAGCACCCGTGGTCGGGGCTTCAATGAGCAGTTCTTC
TRBJ2-4 . TRBV6-6 few CASSPPSAGQNIQYF TGTGCCAGCAGTCCCCCTTCCGCGGGGCAAAACATTCAGTACTTC
TRBJ1-1 . TRBV29-1 . CSVGDPGNTEAFF TGCAGCGTTGGGGACCCAGGGAACACTGAAGCTTTCTTT
TRBJ2-2 . TRBV7-3 many CASSLYGPNTGELFF TGTGCCAGCAGCTTATACGGCCCGAACACCGGGGAGCTGTTTTTT
TRBJ2-5 . TRBV11-2 . CASSLMMRETQYF TGTGCCAGCAGCTTGATGATGAGGGAGACCCAGTACTTC
TRBJ2-7 . TRBV6-5 many CASSFVASSYEQYF TGTGCCAGCAGCTTCGTAGCGAGCTCCTACGAGCAGTACTTC
TRBJ2-3 . TRBV6-6 many CASSLGFTDTQYF TGTGCCAGCAGCTTGGGTTTCACAGATACGCAGTATTTT
TRBJ2-2 . TRBV24-1 . CATSDLGGTGELFF TGTGCCACCAGTGATTTAGGAGGGACCGGGGAGCTGTTTTTT
TRBJ2-2 TRBD2 TRBV5-1 . CASSSTAGGTNTGELFF TGCGCCAGCAGCTCCACAGCGGGGGGCACGAACACCGGGGAGCTGTTTTTT
TRBJ2-4 TRBD1 TRBV20-1 . CSATPLTGFEGIQYF TGCAGTGCTACTCCTCTGACAGGGTTTGAGGGCATTCAGTACTTC
TRBJ1-5 . TRBV7-2 . CASSLVSGGNQPQHF TGTGCCAGCAGCTTAGTTTCGGGGGGCAATCAGCCCCAGCATTTT
TRBJ2-2 TRBD2 TRBV7-8 many CASSLGTSGAGELFF TGTGCCAGCAGCTTAGGGACTAGCGGTGCCGGGGAGCTGTTTTTT
TRBJ2-2 . TRBV12-3/TRBV12-4 . CASNLRAANTGELFF TGTGCCAGCAATTTGAGAGCGGCGAACACCGGGGAGCTGTTTTTT
TRBJ1-5 . TRBV27 many CASSLKHQGVQPQHF TGTGCCAGCAGTTTAAAACATCAAGGGGTTCAGCCCCAGCATTTT
TRBJ2-3 . TRBV3-1 . CASSWTGKGWTDTQYF TGTGCCAGCAGCTGGACTGGAAAGGGGTGGACAGATACGCAGTATTTT
TRBJ1-1 . TRBV12-3/TRBV12-4 many CASSTSSQGNTEAFF TGTGCCAGCAGCACCTCGTCCCAGGGGAACACTGAAGCTTTCTTT
TRBJ2-5 TRBD2 TRBV7-2 . CASSRTGTSQETQYF TGTGCCAGCAGCCGTACCGGGACTAGCCAAGAGACCCAGTACTTC
TRBJ2-1 TRBD2 TRBV20-1 many CSADAPGLAGGSSYNEQFF TGCAGTGCTGATGCCCCGGGACTAGCGGGAGGGAGCTCCTACAATGAGCAGTTCTTC
TRBJ1-6 TRBD1 TRBV3-1 . CASSARDRGPKNSPLHF TGTGCCAGCAGCGCCCGGGACAGGGGGCCTAAGAATTCACCCCTCCACTTT
TRBJ2-2 TRBD2 TRBV11-2 many CASSLAGGAGELFF TGTGCCAGCAGCTTAGCGGGAGGAGCCGGGGAGCTGTTTTTT
TRBJ2-1 TRBD2 TRBV2 many CASSPGTSDNEQFF TGTGCCAGCAGCCCCGGGACTAGCGACAATGAGCAGTTCTTC
TRBJ1-3 . TRBV12-3/TRBV12-4 few CASSPGPQVYRNTIYF TGTGCCAGCAGTCCGGGCCCCCAAGTTTATAGAAACACCATATATTTT
TRBJ2-1 TRBD2 TRBV7-2 few CASSRGTSGYNEQFF TGTGCCAGCAGCCGCGGGACTAGCGGCTACAATGAGCAGTTCTTC
TRBJ1-1 . TRBV5-4 . CASSLQGMNTEAFF TGTGCCAGCAGTCTACAGGGCATGAACACTGAAGCTTTCTTT
TRBJ1-4 . TRBV7-2 . CASSPLNNNEKLFF TGTGCCAGCAGCCCCCTAAATAATAATGAAAAACTGTTTTTT
TRBJ1-3 . TRBV7-9 . CASSLAGNTIYF TGTGCCAGCAGCTTAGCAGGAAACACCATATATTTT
TRBJ1-4 . TRBV12-3/TRBV12-4 many CASRDDSNEKLFF TGTGCCAGCAGAGATGACAGTAATGAAAAACTGTTTTTT
TRBJ1-2 TRBD1 TRBV20-1 . CSARPDRARPYYGYTF TGCAGTGCTAGACCGGACAGGGCCCGACCCTACTATGGCTACACCTTC
TRBJ2-3 TRBD2 TRBV6-5 many CASNLAASTDTQYF TGTGCCAGCAATCTAGCGGCTAGCACAGATACGCAGTATTTT
TRBJ2-3 . TRBV29-1 few CSVSPIGTDTQYF TGCAGCGTGTCTCCTATAGGCACAGATACGCAGTATTTT
TRBJ1-4 . TRBV24-1 many CATWRERMKNCFF .
TRBJ2-1 . TRBV12-3/TRBV12-4 many CASSFPLGEQFF TGTGCCAGCAGTTTTCCCTTGGGTGAGCAGTTCTTC
TRBJ2-3 . TRBV7-3 . CASSPKAAEASPSTDTQYF TGTGCCAGCAGCCCGAAAGCGGCCGAGGCTAGCCCAAGCACAGATACGCAGTATTTT
TRBJ1-5 . TRBV4-3 few CASSQGVGAGQPQHF TGCGCCAGCAGCCAAGGGGTTGGGGCAGGTCAGCCCCAGCATTTT
TRBJ2-7 TRBD2 TRBV27 . CASKNSGRPPYEQYF TGTGCCAGCAAAAATAGCGGGAGGCCCCCCTACGAGCAGTACTTC
TRBJ2-7 . TRBV6-2/TRBV6-3 . CASSYNFRGISEQYF TGTGCCAGCAGTTACAACTTCAGAGGGATAAGCGAGCAGTACTTC
TRBJ1-5 . TRBV5-5 . CASSLEGWGFQPQHF TGTGCCAGCAGCTTGGAAGGTTGGGGGTTTCAGCCCCAGCATTTT
TRBJ2-1 TRBD1 TRBV7-3 many CASSSGRGFDNEQFF TGTGCCAGCAGCTCGGGCAGGGGGTTCGACAATGAGCAGTTCTTC
TRBJ2-2 TRBD2 TRBV12-3/TRBV12-4 many CASSLGLAGTNTGELFF TGTGCCAGCAGTTTAGGACTAGCGGGGACGAACACCGGGGAGCTGTTTTTT
TRBJ2-7 . TRBV7-2 . CASSFMARGPYEQYF TGTGCCAGCAGCTTTATGGCGCGGGGTCCCTACGAGCAGTACTTC
TRBJ2-5 . TRBV11-2 many CASSLDPTLQETQYF TGTGCCAGCAGCTTAGATCCCACTCTCCAAGAGACCCAGTACTTC
TRBJ1-6 TRBD1 TRBV7-2 many CASSQWTGKDSPLHF TGTGCCAGCAGCCAATGGACAGGGAAGGATTCACCCCTCCACTTT
TRBJ2-2 . TRBV5-6 . CASSLLTGELFF TGTGCCAGCAGCTTGTTAACCGGGGAGCTGTTTTTT